The 5 T cell receptor beta chains below all came from one sample that was sequenced in a study of blood T cell repertoires in COVID-19. The repertoire was sequenced with immunoSEQ multiplex PCR; TCRdb's copy has only in-frame clones and lacks some. The sample includes some 200,000 clones, roughly 82% of them seen just once. Input material: peripheral blood. All receptors derive from a woman between 40 and 55 years old with acute or convalescent COVID-19.

The chain uses TRBV10-2 and TRBJ2-5, with a weak D call TRBD1 (6 bases). The length of the CDR3 is 16 residues. V shed 2 bases and J shed 0 bases, with 13 bases lying between them. Germline V CDR1 and CDR2: WSHSY, SAAADI. CDR3 amino acids: CASSEPGTGYQETQYF. The CDR3, as DNA: TGCGCCAGCAGTGAGCCGGGTACAGGGTACCAAGAGACCCAGTACTTC.

CDR3 in DNA: TGTGCCAGCAGTTACGCGGGGGGGCCCGGGGAGCTGTTTTTT. It codes for CASSYAGGPGELFF. The V call is TRBV6-6, the J call TRBJ2-2, with 9 bases aligning to TRBD2. Trimming took 2 bases from V and 6 from J; bases not matched to a gene: 1. This CDR3 spans 14 amino acids. Germline values: CDR1 MNHNY, CDR2 SVGAGI (reference sequence).

The V and J genes are TRBV9 and TRBJ2-2, with D perhaps matching TRBD1 (6 bases). Germline CDR1 and CDR2: SGDLS and YYNGEE. The CDR3 extends over 15 amino acids. Trimming stripped 0 bases from V and 3 bases from J, with 9 bases between. The CDR3 loop is CASSVVQGDTGELFF. CDR3 nucleotide sequence: TGTGCCAGCAGCGTAGTACAGGGTGACACCGGGGAGCTGTTTTTT.

V and J are TRBV19 and TRBJ2-1, with TRBD2 matching 13 bases. V lost 4 bases, J lost 10 bases, and 10 bases stayed unmatched. There are 16 residues in the CDR3. Germline V lookup: CDR1 LNHDA, CDR2 SQIVND (reference sequence). The CDR3 sequence: CASSNPWTSGGPEQFF. DNA of the CDR3: TGTGCCAGTAGTAACCCTTGGACTAGCGGGGGCCCCGAGCAGTTCTTC.

This clone appeared a single time. The chain combines TRBV5-1 with TRBJ2-3, with D hard to call. The CDR3 length is 14 residues. CDR1 and CDR2 (germline): SGHRS, YFSETQ. Trimming stripped 3 bases from V and 2 bases from J, with 10 bases between. CDR3 coding DNA: TGCGCCAGCAGCTCCCTGGCCACCACAGATACGCAGTATTTT. Translated: CASSSLATTDTQYF.